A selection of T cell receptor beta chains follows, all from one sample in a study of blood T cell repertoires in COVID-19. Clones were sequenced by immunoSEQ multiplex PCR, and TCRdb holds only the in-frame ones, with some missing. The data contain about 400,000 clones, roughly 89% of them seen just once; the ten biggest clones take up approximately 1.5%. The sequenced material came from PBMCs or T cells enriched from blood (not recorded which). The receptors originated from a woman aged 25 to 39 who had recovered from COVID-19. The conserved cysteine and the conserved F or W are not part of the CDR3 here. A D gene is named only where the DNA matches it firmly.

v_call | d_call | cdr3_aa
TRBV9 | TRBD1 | ASSVGRGPTGELF
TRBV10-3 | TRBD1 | AISGTGTHGYT
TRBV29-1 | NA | STGYHTAHSGNTIY
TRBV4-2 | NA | ASRLHSRDEQY
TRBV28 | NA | ASSLYKDSPLH
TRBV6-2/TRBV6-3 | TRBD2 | ASSLAAHEQF
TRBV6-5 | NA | ASMRGSNQPQH
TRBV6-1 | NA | ASSEARMGTEAF
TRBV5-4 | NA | ASSPQIQVTGELF
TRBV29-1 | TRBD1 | SVRTGKDSPLH
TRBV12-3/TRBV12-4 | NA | ASSFLRDTQY
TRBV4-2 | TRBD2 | ASSQALAGVGNEQF
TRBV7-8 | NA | ASSFYSAQGLGNTIY
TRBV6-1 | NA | ASSEMTDGYGYT